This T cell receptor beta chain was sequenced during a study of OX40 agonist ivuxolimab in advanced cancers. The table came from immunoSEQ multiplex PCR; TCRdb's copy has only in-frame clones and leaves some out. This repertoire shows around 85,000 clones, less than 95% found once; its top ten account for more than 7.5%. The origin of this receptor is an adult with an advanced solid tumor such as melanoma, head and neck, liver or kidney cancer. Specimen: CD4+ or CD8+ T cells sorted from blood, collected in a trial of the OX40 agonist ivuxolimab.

CDR3 DNA: TGCGCCAGCAGCCTGACGGTGAACACTGAAGCTTTCTTT. It codes for CASSLTVNTEAFF. The chain has TRBV4-1 and TRBJ1-1; D is ambiguous. Between the trimmed V and J ends, which lost 4 bases and 0 bases, there was a span of 6 bases. From germline, CDR1 is MGHRA and CDR2 YSYEKL. The CDR3 loop spans 13 amino acids.